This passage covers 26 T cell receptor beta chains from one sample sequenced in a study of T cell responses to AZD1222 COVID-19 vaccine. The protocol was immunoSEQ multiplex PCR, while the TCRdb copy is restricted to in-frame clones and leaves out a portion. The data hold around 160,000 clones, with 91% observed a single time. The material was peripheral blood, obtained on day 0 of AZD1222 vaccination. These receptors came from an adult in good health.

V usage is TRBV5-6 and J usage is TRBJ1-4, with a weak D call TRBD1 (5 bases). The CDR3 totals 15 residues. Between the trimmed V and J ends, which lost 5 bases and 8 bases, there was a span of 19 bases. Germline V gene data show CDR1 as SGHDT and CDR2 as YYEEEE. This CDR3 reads CASSPGQGNSEKLFF. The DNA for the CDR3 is TGTGCCAGCAGTCCGGGGCAGGGAAACTCCGAAAAACTGTTTTTT.

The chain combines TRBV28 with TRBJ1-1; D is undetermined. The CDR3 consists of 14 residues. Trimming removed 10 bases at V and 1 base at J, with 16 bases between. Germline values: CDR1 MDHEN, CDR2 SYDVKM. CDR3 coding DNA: TGTGCCATCTCGCCCAGTAGGAGGAACACTGAAGCTTTCTTT. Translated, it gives CAISPSRRNTEAFF.

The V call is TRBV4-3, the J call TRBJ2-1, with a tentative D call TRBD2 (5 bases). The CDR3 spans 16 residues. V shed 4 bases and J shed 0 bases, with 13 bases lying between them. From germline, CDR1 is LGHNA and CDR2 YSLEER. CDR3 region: CASSPHPGSSYNEQFF. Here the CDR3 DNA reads TGCGCCAGCAGCCCTCATCCGGGGAGCTCCTACAATGAGCAGTTCTTC.

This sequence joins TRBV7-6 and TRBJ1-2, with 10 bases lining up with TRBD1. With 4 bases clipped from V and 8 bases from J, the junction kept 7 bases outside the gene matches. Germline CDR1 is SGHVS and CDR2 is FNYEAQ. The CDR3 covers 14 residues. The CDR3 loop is CASSYGTGVSGYTF. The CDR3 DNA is TGTGCCAGCAGCTACGGGACAGGGGTTAGCGGCTACACCTTC.

The CDR3: CATSTQTSGVSTDTQYF. In DNA form, the CDR3 reads TGTGCCACCAGCACTCAGACTAGCGGGGTCAGCACAGATACGCAGTATTTT. The chain recombines TRBV15 with TRBJ2-3; 11 bases are shared with TRBD2. The CDR3 runs 17 residues. V shed 4 bases and J 0 bases; nucleotides not matched to a gene: 6. Germline CDR1 LNHNV, CDR2 YYDKDF (reference sequence).

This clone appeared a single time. The CDR3: CASSIVGQSNKQYF. For the CDR3, the DNA is TGTGCCAGTAGTATAGTGGGACAGAGCAATAAGCAGTACTTC. The chain uses TRBV19 and TRBJ2-7; 7 nucleotides align to TRBD1. This CDR3 comprises 14 residues. Germline CDR1 reads LNHDA; CDR2 reads SQIVND (reference sequence). The V gene end was trimmed by 1 base and the J gene end by 8 bases; junction bases not matched to a gene: 8.

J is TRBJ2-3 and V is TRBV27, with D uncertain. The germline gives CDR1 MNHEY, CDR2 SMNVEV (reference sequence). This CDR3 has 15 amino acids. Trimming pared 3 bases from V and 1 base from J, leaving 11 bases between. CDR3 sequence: CASSFSPGGTDTQYF. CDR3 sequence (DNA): TGTGCCAGCAGTTTCTCCCCTGGGGGCACAGATACGCAGTATTTT.

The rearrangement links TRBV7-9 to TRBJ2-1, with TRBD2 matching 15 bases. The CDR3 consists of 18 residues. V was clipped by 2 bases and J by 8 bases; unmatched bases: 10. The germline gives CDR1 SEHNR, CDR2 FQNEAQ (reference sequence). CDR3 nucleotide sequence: TGTGCCAGCAGCTTAACCGTTGGACTAGCGGGAGGGGGCGATGAGCAGTTCTTC. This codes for CASSLTVGLAGGGDEQFF.

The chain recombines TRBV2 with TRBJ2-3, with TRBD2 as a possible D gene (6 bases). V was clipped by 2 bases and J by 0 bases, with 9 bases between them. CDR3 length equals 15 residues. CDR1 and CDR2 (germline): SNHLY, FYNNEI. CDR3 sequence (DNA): TGTGCCAGCAGTGAACGTAGCGGCAGCACAGATACGCAGTATTTT. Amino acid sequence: CASSERSGSTDTQYF.

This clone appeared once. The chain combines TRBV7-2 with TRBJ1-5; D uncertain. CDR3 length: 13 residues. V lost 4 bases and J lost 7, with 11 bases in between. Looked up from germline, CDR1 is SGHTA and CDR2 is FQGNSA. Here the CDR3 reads CASSSTRSQPQHF. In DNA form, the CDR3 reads TGTGCCAGCAGCTCCACACGGTCACAGCCCCAGCATTTT. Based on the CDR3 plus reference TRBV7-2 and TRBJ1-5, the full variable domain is GAGVSQSPSNKVTEKGKDVELRCDPISGHTALYWYRQSLGQGLEFLIYFQGNSAPDKSGLPSDRFSAERTGGSVSTLTIQRTQQEDSAVYLCASSSTRSQPQHFGDGTRLSIL.

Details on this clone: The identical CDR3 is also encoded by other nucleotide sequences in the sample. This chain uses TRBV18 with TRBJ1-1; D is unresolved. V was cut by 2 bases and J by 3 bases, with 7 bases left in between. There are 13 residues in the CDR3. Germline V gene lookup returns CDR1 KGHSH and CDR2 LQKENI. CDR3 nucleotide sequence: TGTGCCAGCTCACCAGGACGGGACACTGAAGCTTTCTTT. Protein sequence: CASSPGRDTEAFF. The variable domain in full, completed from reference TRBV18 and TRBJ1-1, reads NAGVMQNPRHLVRRRGQEARLRCSPMKGHSHVYWYRQLPEEGLKFMVYLQKENIIDESGMPKERFSAEFPKEGPSILRIQQVVRGDSAAYFCASSPGRDTEAFFGQGTRLTVV.

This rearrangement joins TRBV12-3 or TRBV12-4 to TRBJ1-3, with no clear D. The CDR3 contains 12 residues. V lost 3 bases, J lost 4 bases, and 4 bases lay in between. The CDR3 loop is CASSFRGNTIYF. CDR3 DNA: TGTGCCAGCAGTTTTCGGGGAAACACCATATATTTT.

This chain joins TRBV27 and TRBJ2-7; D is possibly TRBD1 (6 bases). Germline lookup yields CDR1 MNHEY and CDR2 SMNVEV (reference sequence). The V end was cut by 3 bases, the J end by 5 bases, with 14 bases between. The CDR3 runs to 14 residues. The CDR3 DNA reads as TGTGCCAGCAGTTTCCTCTACAGGGTAAACGAGCAGTACTTC. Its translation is CASSFLYRVNEQYF.

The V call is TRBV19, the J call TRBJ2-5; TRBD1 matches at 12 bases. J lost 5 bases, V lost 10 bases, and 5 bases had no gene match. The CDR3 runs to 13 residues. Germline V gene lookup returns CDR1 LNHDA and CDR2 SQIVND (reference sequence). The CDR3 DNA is TGTGCCACCGGGACAGGGGGCGCTGAGACCCAGTACTTC. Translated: CATGTGGAETQYF.

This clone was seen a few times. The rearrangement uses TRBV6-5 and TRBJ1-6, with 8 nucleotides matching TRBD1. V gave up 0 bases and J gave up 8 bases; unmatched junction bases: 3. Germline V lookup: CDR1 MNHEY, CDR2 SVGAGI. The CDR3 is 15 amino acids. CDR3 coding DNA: TGTGCCAGCAGTTACTCGCCGACAGGGGATTCACCCCTCCACTTT. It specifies CASSYSPTGDSPLHF.

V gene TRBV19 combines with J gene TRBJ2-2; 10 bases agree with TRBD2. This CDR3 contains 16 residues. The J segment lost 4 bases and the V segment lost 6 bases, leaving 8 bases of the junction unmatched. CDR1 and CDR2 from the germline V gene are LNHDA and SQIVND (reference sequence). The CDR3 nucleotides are TGTGCCAGTAGCGGGAGACTAGCGGGTCTCACCGGGGAGCTGTTTTTT. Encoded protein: CASSGRLAGLTGELFF.

As DNA, the CDR3 is TGTGCCAGCACTCCGGACGGAATTAATGAAAAACTGTTTTTT. Its protein product is CASTPDGINEKLFF. The chain has TRBV7-9 and TRBJ1-4; no definite D call. This CDR3 has 14 amino acids. Germline CDR1 is SEHNR and CDR2 is FQNEAQ (reference sequence). The ends were cut back, 7 bases at V and 4 bases at J, with 13 bases in the middle.

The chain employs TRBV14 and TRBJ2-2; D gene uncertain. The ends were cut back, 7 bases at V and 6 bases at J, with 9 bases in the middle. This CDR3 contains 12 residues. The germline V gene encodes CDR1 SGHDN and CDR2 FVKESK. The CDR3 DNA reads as TGTGCCAGCAACAAAGGGCCCGGGGAGCTGTTTTTT. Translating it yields CASNKGPGELFF.

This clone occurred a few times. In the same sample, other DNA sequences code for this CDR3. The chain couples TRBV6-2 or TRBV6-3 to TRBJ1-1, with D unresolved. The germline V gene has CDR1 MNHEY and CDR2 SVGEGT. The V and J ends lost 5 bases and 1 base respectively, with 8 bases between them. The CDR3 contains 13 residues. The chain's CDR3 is CASSRTENTEAFF. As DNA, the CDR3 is TGTGCCAGCAGTAGAACAGAGAACACTGAAGCTTTCTTT.

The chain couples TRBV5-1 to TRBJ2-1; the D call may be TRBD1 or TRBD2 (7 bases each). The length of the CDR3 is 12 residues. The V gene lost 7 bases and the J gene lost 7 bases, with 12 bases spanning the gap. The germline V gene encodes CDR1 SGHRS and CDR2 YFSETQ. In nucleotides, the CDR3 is TGCGCCAGCCACAGGGGAGGGAATGAGCAGTTCTTC. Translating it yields CASHRGGNEQFF.

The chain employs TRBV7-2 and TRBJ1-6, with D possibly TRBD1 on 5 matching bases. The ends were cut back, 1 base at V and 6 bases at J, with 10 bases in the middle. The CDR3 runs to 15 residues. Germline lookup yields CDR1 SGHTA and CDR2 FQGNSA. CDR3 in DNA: TGTGCCAGCAGCTTAGATGGGAGGGGTAATTCACCCCTCCACTTT. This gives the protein CASSLDGRGNSPLHF.

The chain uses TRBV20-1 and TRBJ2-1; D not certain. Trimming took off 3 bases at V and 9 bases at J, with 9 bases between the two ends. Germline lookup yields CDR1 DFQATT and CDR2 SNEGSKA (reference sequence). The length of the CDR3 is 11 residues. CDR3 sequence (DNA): TGCAGTGCTAGGGGTCGGCGTGAGCAGTTCTTC. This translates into CSARGRREQFF.

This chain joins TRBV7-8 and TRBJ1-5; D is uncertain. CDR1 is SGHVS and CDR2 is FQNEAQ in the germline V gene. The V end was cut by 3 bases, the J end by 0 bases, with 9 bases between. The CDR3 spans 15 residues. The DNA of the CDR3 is TGTGCCAGCAGCTTGGAAGGGAATAGCAATCAGCCCCAGCATTTT. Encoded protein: CASSLEGNSNQPQHF. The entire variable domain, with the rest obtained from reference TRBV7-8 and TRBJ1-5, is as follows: GAGVSQSPRYKVAKRGQDVALRCDPISGHVSLFWYQQALGQGPEFLTYFQNEAQLDKSGLPSDRFFAERPEGSVSTLKIQRTQQEDSAVYLCASSLEGNSNQPQHFGDGTRLSIL.

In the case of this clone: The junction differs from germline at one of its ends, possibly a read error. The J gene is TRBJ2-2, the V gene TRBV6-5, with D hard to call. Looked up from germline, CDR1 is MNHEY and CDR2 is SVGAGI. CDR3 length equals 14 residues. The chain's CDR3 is CASRYFGNTGELFF. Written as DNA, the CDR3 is TGTGCCAGCAGATACTTCGGTAACACCGGGGAGCTGTTTTTT.

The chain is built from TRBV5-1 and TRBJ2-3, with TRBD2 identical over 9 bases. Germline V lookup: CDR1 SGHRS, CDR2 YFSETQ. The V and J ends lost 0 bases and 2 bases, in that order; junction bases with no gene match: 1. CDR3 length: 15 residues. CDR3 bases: TGCGCCAGCAGCTTGGGGACTAGCGACACAGATACGCAGTATTTT. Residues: CASSLGTSDTDTQYF.

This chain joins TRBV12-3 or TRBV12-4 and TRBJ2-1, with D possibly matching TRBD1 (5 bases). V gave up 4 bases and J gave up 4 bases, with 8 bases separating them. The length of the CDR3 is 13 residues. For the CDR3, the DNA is TGTGCCAGCAGTTCAGGGTATTACAATGAGCAGTTCTTC. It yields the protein CASSSGYYNEQFF.